This T cell receptor (beta chain) was profiled in a study of blood T cell repertoires in COVID-19. Across the study: Nucleic acid was either cDNA or gDNA, and it came from T cells, B-cell-depleted T cells, or PBMCs.

Under the authors' procedure: Nucleated cell number was recorded as an estimate derived from reference gene primer amplification. TCRdb's copy holds only in-frame clones and misses some; the assay was immunoSEQ multiplex PCR. That table supplies the V and J calls and clone size; D and trimming were determined from the DNA. The table shows roughly 230,000 clones, with 82% occurring only once. This CDR3 spans 13 amino acids. Germline-derived CDR1 and CDR2 are LGHDT and YNNKEL (reference sequence). V was clipped by 4 bases and J by 8 bases, with 11 bases between them. Sequenced input: peripheral blood. This receptor was obtained from an elderly woman with acute or convalescent COVID-19. This chain uses TRBV3-1 (or the pseudogene TRBV3-2) with TRBJ2-2, with no clear D. The DNA for the CDR3 is TGTGCCAGCAGCCGCAGTTACAGTGGGGAGCTGTTTTTT. The encoded protein is CASSRSYSGELFF.